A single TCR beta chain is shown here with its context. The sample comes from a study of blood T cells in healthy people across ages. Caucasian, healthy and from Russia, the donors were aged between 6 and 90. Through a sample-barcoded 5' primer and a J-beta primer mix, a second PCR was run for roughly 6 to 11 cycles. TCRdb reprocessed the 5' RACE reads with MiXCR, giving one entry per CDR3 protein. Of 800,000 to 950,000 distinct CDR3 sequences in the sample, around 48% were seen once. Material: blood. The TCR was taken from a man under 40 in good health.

Here the CDR3 reads CASSLGGAGTETQYF. CDR3 bases: TGTGCCAGCAGCTTAGGCGGGGCAGGGACAGAGACCCAGTACTTC. The J gene is TRBJ2-5, the V gene TRBV11-1, with D possibly matching TRBD2 (6 bases). The CDR3 has 15 residues. Deletions cut 1 base from V and 4 bases from J, with 13 bases between. The germline V gene has CDR1 SGHAT and CDR2 FQDESV (reference sequence).